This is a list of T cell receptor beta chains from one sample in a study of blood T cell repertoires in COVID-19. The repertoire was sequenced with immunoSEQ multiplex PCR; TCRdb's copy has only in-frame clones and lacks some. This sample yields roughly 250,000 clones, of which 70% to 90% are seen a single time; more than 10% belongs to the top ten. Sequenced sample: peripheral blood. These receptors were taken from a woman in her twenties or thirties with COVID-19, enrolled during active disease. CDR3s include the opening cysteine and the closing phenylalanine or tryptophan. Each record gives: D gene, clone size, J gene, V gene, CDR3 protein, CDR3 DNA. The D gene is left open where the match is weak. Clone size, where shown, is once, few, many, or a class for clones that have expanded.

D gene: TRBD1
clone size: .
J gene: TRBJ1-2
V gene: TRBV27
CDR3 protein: CASSVGQGYRGYTF
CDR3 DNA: TGTGCCAGCAGCGTCGGACAGGGCTATCGAGGCTACACCTTC

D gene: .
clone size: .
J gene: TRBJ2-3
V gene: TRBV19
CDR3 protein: CASSPLAPSTDTQYF
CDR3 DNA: TGTGCCAGTAGCCCTCTAGCGCCTAGCACAGATACGCAGTATTTT

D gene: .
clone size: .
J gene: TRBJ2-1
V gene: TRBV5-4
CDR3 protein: CASSSPALGDSSYNEQFF
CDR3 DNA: TGTGCCAGCAGCTCGCCGGCCCTCGGTGACTCTTCCTACAATGAGCAGTTCTTC

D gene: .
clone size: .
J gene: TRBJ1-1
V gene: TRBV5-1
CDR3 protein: CASSIQGGRGVTEAFF
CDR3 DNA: TGCGCCAGCAGCATACAAGGGGGGCGGGGGGTGACTGAAGCTTTCTTT

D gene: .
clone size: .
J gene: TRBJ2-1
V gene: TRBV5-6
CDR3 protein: CASSYLGDEQFF
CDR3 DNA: TGTGCCAGCAGCTACCTGGGCGATGAGCAGTTCTTC

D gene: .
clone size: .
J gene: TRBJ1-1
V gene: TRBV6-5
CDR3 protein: CASSSNTEAFF
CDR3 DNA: TGTGCCAGCAGTTCAAACACTGAAGCTTTCTTT

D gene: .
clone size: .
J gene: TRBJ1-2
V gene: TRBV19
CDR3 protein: CASSMGQVGYGYTF
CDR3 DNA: TGTGCCAGTAGTATGGGACAAGTTGGCTATGGCTACACCTTC

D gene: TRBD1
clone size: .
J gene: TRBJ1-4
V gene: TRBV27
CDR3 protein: CASSLLGQGVYSEKLFF
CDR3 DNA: TGTGCCAGCAGTTTATTAGGACAGGGGGTATACAGTGAAAAACTGTTTTTT

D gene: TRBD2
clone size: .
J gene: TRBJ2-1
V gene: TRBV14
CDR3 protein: CASSQARGERVEQFF
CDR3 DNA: TGTGCCAGCAGCCAAGCTCGGGGGGAGAGGGTTGAGCAGTTCTTC

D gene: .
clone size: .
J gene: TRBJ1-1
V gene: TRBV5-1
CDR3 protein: CASSPSWANTEAFF
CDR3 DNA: TGCGCCAGCAGTCCCTCTTGGGCGAACACTGAAGCTTTCTTT

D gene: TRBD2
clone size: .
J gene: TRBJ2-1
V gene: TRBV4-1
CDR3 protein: CASSQVSGGALEQFF
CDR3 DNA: TGCGCCAGCAGCCAAGTGAGCGGGGGGGCTCTTGAGCAGTTCTTC

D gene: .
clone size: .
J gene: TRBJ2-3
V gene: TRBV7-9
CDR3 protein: CASSALAGDTQYF
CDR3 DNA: TGTGCCAGCAGCGCTCTAGCCGGAGATACGCAGTATTTT

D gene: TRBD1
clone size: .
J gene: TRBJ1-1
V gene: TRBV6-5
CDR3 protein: CASSYSSQGARTEAFF
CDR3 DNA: TGTGCCAGCAGTTACTCATCACAGGGGGCGCGAACTGAAGCTTTCTTT

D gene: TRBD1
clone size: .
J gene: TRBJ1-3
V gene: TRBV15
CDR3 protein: CATSGSGTGSGPSGNTIYF
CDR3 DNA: TGTGCCACCAGCGGATCGGGGACAGGGTCCGGTCCCTCTGGAAACACCATATATTTT

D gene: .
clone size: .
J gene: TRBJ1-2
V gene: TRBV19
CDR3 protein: CASSIVPGSLRGYTF
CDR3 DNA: TGTGCCAGTAGTATAGTCCCAGGATCCTTGCGTGGCTACACCTTC

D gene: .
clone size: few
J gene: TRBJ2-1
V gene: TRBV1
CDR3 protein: CTSRQTSGGPYYNEQFF
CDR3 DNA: TGCACCAGCAGACAGACTAGCGGGGGGCCATATTACAATGAGCAGTTCTTC

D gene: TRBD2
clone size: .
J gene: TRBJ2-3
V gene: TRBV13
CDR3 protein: CASSLTASGASTDTQYF
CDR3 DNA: TGTGCCAGCAGCTTAACGGCTAGCGGCGCAAGCACAGATACGCAGTATTTT

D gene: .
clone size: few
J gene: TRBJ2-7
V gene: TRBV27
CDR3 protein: CASGFGQIYEQYF
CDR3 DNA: TGTGCCAGCGGATTTGGACAGATATACGAGCAGTACTTC

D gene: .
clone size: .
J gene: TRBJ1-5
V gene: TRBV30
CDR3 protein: CAWSGMGDFQPQHF
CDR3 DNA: TGTGCCTGGAGCGGGATGGGGGACTTTCAGCCCCAGCATTTT

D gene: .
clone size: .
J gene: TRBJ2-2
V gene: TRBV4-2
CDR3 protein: CASSRYTGELFF
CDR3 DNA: TGTGCCAGCAGCCGTTATACCGGGGAGCTGTTTTTT

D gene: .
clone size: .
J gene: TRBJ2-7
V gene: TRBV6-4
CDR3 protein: CASSLGAGSSYEQYF
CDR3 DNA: TGTGCCAGCAGTCTAGGGGCGGGGTCCTCCTACGAGCAGTACTTC

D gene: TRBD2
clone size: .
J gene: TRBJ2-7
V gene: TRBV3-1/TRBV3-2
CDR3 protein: CASSPSGGASYEQYF
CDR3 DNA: TGTGCCAGCAGCCCTAGCGGGGGGGCGTCTTACGAGCAGTACTTC

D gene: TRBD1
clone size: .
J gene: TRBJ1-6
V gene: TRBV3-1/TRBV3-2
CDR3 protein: CASSQSQGGSPLHF
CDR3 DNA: TGTGCCAGCAGCCAATCCCAGGGGGGTTCACCCCTCCACTTT

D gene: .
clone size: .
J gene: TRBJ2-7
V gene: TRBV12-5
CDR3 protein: CASGLRGPGVSYEQYF
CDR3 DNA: TGTGCTAGTGGTTTGAGGGGACCAGGGGTCTCCTACGAGCAGTACTTC

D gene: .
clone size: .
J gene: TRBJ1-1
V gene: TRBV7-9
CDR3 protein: CASSLRGRIPKGTEAFF
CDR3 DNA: TGTGCCAGCAGCCTCAGGGGCAGAATCCCGAAAGGCACTGAAGCTTTCTTT

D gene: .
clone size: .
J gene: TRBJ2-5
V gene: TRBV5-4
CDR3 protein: CASSNQGKETQYF
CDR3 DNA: TGTGCCAGCAGCAATCAGGGGAAAGAGACCCAGTACTTC

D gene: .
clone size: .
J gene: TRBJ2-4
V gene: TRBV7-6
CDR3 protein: CASSPNTGRGNIQYF
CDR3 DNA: TGTGCCAGCAGCCCAAACACAGGCAGGGGAAACATTCAGTACTTC

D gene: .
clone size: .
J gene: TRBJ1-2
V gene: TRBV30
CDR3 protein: CAWSVQANSNYGYTF
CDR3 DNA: TGTGCCTGGAGTGTACAGGCCAATTCTAACTATGGCTACACCTTC

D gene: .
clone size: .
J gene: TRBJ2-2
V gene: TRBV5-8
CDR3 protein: CASSREGEAYTGELFF
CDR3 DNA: TGTGCCAGCAGCCGAGAAGGGGAGGCGTACACCGGGGAGCTGTTTTTT

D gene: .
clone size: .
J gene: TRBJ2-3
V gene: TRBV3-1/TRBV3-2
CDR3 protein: CASSPRLATDTQYF
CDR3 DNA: TGTGCCAGCAGCCCACGACTGGCCACAGATACGCAGTATTTT

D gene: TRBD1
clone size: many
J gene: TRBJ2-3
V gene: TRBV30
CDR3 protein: CAWSLGTGITDTQYF
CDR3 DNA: TGTGCCTGGAGCCTCGGGACAGGGATCACAGATACGCAGTATTTT

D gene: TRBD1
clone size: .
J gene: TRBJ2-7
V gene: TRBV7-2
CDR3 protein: CASSTFRDRGFHEQYF
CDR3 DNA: TGTGCCAGCAGCACCTTCCGGGACAGGGGCTTCCACGAGCAGTACTTC

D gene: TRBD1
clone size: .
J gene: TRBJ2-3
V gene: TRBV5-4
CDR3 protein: CAHAGTASDTQYF
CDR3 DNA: TGTGCCCACGCAGGGACAGCGTCAGATACGCAGTATTTT

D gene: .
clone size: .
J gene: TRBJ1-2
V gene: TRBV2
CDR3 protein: CASSSGRIYGYTF
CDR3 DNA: TGTGCCAGCAGCTCGGGGAGGATTTATGGCTACACCTTC

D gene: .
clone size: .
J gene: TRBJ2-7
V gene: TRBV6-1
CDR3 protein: CASSELLYSYEQYF
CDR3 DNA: TGTGCCAGCAGTGAACTTCTTTACTCCTACGAGCAGTACTTC

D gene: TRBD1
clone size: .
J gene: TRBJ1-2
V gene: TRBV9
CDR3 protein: CASSVGTGAYGYTF
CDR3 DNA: TGTGCCAGCAGCGTAGGGACAGGGGCGTACGGCTACACCTTC

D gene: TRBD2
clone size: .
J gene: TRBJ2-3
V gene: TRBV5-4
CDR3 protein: CASRLAGSTDTQYF
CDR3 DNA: TGTGCCAGCCGATTAGCGGGAAGCACAGATACGCAGTATTTT

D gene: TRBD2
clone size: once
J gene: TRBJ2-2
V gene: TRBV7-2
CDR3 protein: CASRPTSGGAGELFF
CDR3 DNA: TGTGCCAGCAGACCCACTAGCGGGGGGGCCGGGGAGCTGTTTTTT

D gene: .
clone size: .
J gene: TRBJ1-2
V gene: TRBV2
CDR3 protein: CASTSQGSINYGYTF
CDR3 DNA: TGTGCCAGCACTTCACAGGGTAGCATTAACTATGGCTACACCTTC

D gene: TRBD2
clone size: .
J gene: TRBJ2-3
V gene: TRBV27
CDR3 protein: CASSILQRGGADTQYF
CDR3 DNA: TGTGCCAGCAGTATCCTGCAGCGGGGGGGCGCAGATACGCAGTATTTT

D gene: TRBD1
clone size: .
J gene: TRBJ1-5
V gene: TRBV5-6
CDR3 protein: CASSLLRDRTQPQHF
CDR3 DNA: TGTGCCAGCAGCTTGCTTAGGGACAGGACTCAGCCCCAGCATTTT

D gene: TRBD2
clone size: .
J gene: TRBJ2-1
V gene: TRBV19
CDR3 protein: CASSSGGVNEQFF
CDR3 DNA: TGTGCCAGTAGTAGCGGGGGGGTCAATGAGCAGTTCTTC

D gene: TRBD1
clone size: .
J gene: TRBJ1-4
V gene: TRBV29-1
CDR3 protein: CSVPGQGGVGEKLFF
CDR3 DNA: TGCAGCGTTCCGGGACAGGGGGGAGTCGGGGAAAAACTGTTTTTT

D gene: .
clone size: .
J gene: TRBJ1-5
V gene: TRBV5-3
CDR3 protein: CARSLEGGIDQPQHF
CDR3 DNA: TGTGCCAGAAGCTTGGAAGGGGGTATTGATCAGCCCCAGCATTTT

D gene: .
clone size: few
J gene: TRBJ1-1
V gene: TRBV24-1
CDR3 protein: CATSEGGRGGDAEAFF
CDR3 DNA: TGTGCCACCAGTGAAGGGGGAAGAGGTGGGGACGCTGAAGCTTTCTTT

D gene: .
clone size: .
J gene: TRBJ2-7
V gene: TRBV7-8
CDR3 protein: CASSTFYEQYF
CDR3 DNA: TGTGCCAGCAGCACATTTTACGAGCAGTACTTC

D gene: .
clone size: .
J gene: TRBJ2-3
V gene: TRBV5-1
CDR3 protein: CASSLEGAPDTQYF
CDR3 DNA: TGCGCCAGCAGCTTGGAAGGGGCCCCAGATACGCAGTATTTT